Listed here are 7 T cell receptor beta chains from one sample, sequenced in a study of blood T cell repertoires in COVID-19. Here immunoSEQ multiplex PCR was the method, and the copy in TCRdb shows in-frame clones only, minus some. Among tens of thousands of clones listed, 86% were seen once. Sequencing was carried out using peripheral blood. These receptors were obtained from a woman over 75 with acute or convalescent COVID-19.

The chain employs TRBV6-2 or TRBV6-3 and TRBJ2-1; D call uncertain. The CDR3 contains 15 residues. Trimming removed 2 bases from V and 7 bases from J, with 15 bases in between. The germline CDR1 and CDR2 sequences are MNHEY and SVGEGT. CDR3 nucleotide sequence: TGTGCCAGCAGTTACGACCCAGAGGTCACAAATGAGCAGTTCTTC. Protein sequence: CASSYDPEVTNEQFF.

The chain couples TRBV5-1 to TRBJ2-2; 8 bases line up with TRBD1. This CDR3 comprises 13 residues. After removal of 2 bases from V and 8 bases from J, the junction contained 2 bases not matched to a gene. Per germline, CDR1 SGHRS and CDR2 YFSETQ. The CDR3 reads CASSLQGVGELFF. CDR3 in DNA: TGCGCCAGCAGCTTACAGGGGGTTGGGGAGCTGTTTTTT.

This chain joins TRBV28 and TRBJ2-3, with 7 nucleotides matching TRBD1. The CDR3 spans 14 residues. CDR1 and CDR2 from the germline V gene are MDHEN and SYDVKM. Unmatched junction bases numbered 7, after V lost 7 bases and J lost 3 bases. The CDR3 protein is CASTMAQGTDTQYF. CDR3 nucleotide sequence: TGTGCCAGCACTATGGCACAGGGGACAGATACGCAGTATTTT.

V and J are TRBV9 and TRBJ2-3, with D possibly TRBD2 on 6 matching bases. Germline values: CDR1 SGDLS, CDR2 YYNGEE. The CDR3 length is 16 residues. Trimming took 4 bases from V and 4 from J, leaving 19 bases between them. This CDR3 is CASSPTRGSASDTQYF. The CDR3 nucleotides are TGTGCCAGCAGCCCTACCCGGGGGTCCGCCTCAGATACGCAGTATTTT. The variable domain in full, completed from reference TRBV9 and TRBJ2-3, reads DSGVTQTPKHLITATGQRVTLRCSPRSGDLSVYWYQQSLDQGLQFLIQYYNGEERAKGNILERFSAQQFPDLHSELNLSSLELGDSALYFCASSPTRGSASDTQYFGPGTRLTVL.

This chain uses TRBV6-2 or TRBV6-3 with TRBJ1-5; D remains unclear. Germline-derived CDR1 and CDR2 are MNHEY and SVGEGT. The CDR3 covers 16 residues. V shed 2 bases and J shed 0 bases, with 11 bases lying between them. CDR3 loop: CASSYVVGTSNQPQHF. CDR3 nucleotides: TGTGCCAGCAGTTACGTCGTCGGTACTAGCAATCAGCCCCAGCATTTT.

The chain combines TRBV4-1 with TRBJ2-7; TRBD1 agrees at 8 bases. CDR1 and CDR2 (germline): MGHRA, YSYEKL. V shed 4 bases, J shed 6 bases, and the junction held 11 bases outside the gene matches. The CDR3 is 15 residues long. As DNA, the CDR3 is TGCGCCAGCAGCCTTGGACAGGGCATGATCGGCGAGCAGTACTTC. Translated, it gives CASSLGQGMIGEQYF.

This chain connects TRBV3-1 (or the pseudogene TRBV3-2) to TRBJ1-1; D remains ambiguous. The length of the CDR3 is 14 residues. Between the trimmed V and J ends, which lost 10 bases and 3 bases, there was a span of 18 bases. Germline CDR1 and CDR2: LGHDT and YNNKEL (reference sequence). CDR3 residues: CATAENGVYTEAFF. For the CDR3, the DNA is TGTGCCACAGCGGAGAATGGGGTATACACTGAAGCTTTCTTT.